The clone carrying this T cell receptor beta chain was detected ten times or more. A single record per CDR3 protein comes from TCRdb applying MiXCR to the PCR reads. The sample yields 400,000 to 600,000 distinct CDR3 sequences, 20% to 25% seen once. The CDR3 length is 17 residues. Per germline, CDR1 LNHNV and CDR2 YYDKDF (reference sequence). The germline V and J ends were trimmed by 5 bases and 0 bases, with 18 bases remaining between them. The sample is drawn from a study of molecular identifiers for immune sequencing clone quantification. This chain uses TRBV15 with TRBJ2-3, with D perhaps assigned TRBD1 or TRBD2 (5 bases each). The receptor was isolated from a human donor in good health. Some libraries in this study had Jurkat cell RNA spiked in. The sequenced sample consisted of naive CD8+ T cells from blood, with Jurkat cell RNA spiked in. As for subset: FACS-sorted CD8+CD4-CCR7+CD45RA+ naive T cells. The CDR3 DNA reads as TGTGCCACCAGCCCCCGGGGCAGAGACCTTAGCACAGATACGCAGTATTTT. Residues: CATSPRGRDLSTDTQYF.